Given below is one T cell receptor beta chain in context. The CDR3 is 18 residues long. In germline, CDR1 is MGHRA, CDR2 YSYEKL. V was pared by 4 bases and J by 4 bases, with 25 bases between. Noted treatment: preoperative locoregional IRX-2 cytokine immunotherapy. Preoperative locoregional IRX-2 cytokine immunotherapy was tested in the phase Ib source study. The data were taken from a study of preoperative IRX-2 immunotherapy in early breast cancer. Generated by immunoSEQ multiplex PCR, the TCRdb table keeps only in-frame clones and is missing some. The sample holds 10,000 to 15,000 clones, approximately 91% seen once.

The TCR was taken from a human donor with breast cancer. The V and J genes are TRBV4-1 and TRBJ1-2; D perhaps matches TRBD1 (6 bases). The specimen was collected from a patient treated with IRX-2 immunotherapy. The CDR3 DNA reads TGCGCCAGCAGCCTAAGGGAGCAGGACAGTACGGTGGGCTATGGCTACACCTTC. This gives the protein CASSLREQDSTVGYGYTF.